This TCR beta chain is from a study of shared clonotypes between healthy human individuals. Study-wide context: There were three CD4 naive, three CD4 memory, two CD8 naive and one CD8 memory plates per donor. Findings and limits, study-wide: Clonotype sharing among donors likely depends on sequencing depth. Rarefaction gave evidence that sorted-subset sequencing remained incomplete despite large depth.

The CDR3 sequence is 17 residues long. Germline CDR1 ENHRY, CDR2 SYGVKD. V was trimmed by 6 bases and J by 3 bases, leaving 23 bases between them. This clone was counted a single time. Its matching antigen is unknown. Sequencing used immunoSEQ multiplex PCR; TCRdb keeps in-frame clones, though not all of them. The profile shows millions of clones, roughly 95% of them singletons. Positively selected for CCR7, the CD45RO-negative cells used as naive CD8 cells excluded terminally differentiated effector memory CD45RA+ cells. Adults of Caucasian background living in Nashville, Tennessee made up all donors.

What was sequenced was naive CD8+ T cells sorted from blood. This clonotype originated in a man between 18 and 35 years old in good health. The V gene is TRBV10-3, the J gene TRBJ2-5; D is tentatively TRBD1 or TRBD2 (5 bases each). DNA of the CDR3: TGTGCCATCAGGACGGGACCTAAGACGACGAGAGAAGAGACCCAGTACTTC. Its translation: CAIRTGPKTTREETQYF.